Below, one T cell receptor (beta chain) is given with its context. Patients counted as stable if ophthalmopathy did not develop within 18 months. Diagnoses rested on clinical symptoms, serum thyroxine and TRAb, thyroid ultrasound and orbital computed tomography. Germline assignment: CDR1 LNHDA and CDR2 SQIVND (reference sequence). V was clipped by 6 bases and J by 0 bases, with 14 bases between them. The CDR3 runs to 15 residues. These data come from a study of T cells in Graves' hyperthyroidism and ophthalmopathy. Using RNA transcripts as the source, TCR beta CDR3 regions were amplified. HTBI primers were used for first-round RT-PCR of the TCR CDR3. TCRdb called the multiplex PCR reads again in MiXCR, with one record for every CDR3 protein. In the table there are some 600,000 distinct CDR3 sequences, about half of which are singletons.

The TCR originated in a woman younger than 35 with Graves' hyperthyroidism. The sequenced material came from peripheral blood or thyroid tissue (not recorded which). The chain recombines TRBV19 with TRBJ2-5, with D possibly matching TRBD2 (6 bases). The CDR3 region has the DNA TGTGCCAGTAGCCCCGGGACTTCGTACCAAGAGACCCAGTACTTC. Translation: CASSPGTSYQETQYF.